These 9 T cell receptor beta chains came from one sample sequenced in a study of early T cells in non-severe SARS-CoV-2 infection. MiXCR, run by TCRdb on the 5' RACE reads, gives a single entry per CDR3 protein. The sample has under 30,000 distinct CDR3 sequences, roughly 5.1% seen once. Input material: whole blood. The source is an adult who was a healthcare worker with PCR-confirmed SARS-CoV-2 infection or an uninfected control (not recorded which).

This clonotype was recorded at least ten times. V is TRBV18 and J is TRBJ2-5; TRBD1 is a possible D gene (6 bases). CDR1 is KGHSH and CDR2 is LQKENI in the germline V gene. This CDR3 contains 14 residues. Trimming shortened V by 0 bases and J by 4 bases, and 9 bases separated the two germline ends. The CDR3 bases are TGTGCCAGCTCACCACCGAACAGGGTAGAGACCCAGTACTTC. It encodes CASSPPNRVETQYF.

Many counts were recorded for this clonotype. The J gene is TRBJ1-2, the V gene TRBV7-9; D may be TRBD1 (5 bases). The germline CDR1 and CDR2 sequences are SEHNR and FQNEAQ (reference sequence). CDR3 size: 17 residues. The V end lost 5 bases, the J end lost 4 bases, and 23 bases lay between the germline ends. CDR3 region: CASSIIRSRGGAYGYTF. The DNA of the CDR3 is TGTGCCAGCAGCATCATTAGAAGTAGGGGCGGCGCCTATGGCTACACCTTC.

This clonotype showed up many times. V usage is TRBV6-1 and J usage is TRBJ1-3; possibly TRBD1 for D (6 bases). This CDR3 region has 14 residues. From germline, CDR1 is MNHNS and CDR2 SASEGT. V dropped 0 bases and J dropped 4 bases, with 7 bases sitting between them. CDR3 loop: CASSEAGGGNTIYF. CDR3 nucleotide sequence: TGTGCCAGCAGTGAAGCAGGGGGAGGAAACACCATATATTTT.

This clonotype has at least ten counts. Here the CDR3 DNA reads TGTGCCAGCAGCCCGTGGGTTAACAATGAGCAGTTCTTC. Its protein is CASSPWVNNEQFF. The genes are TRBV5-6 and TRBJ2-1; D gene ambiguous. CDR1 and CDR2 from the germline V gene are SGHDT and YYEEEE. Trimming cost V 4 bases and J 5 bases, with 10 bases left between them. This CDR3 is 13 amino acids long.

There are many counts of this clonotype. The V gene is TRBV28, the J gene TRBJ2-7; the D is unclear. The CDR3 contains 15 residues. V shed 1 base and J shed 0 bases, with 10 bases lying between them. The germline gives CDR1 MDHEN, CDR2 SYDVKM. The CDR3 is CASSLYGKSSYEQYF. DNA for the CDR3: TGTGCCAGCAGTTTATATGGGAAAAGCTCCTACGAGCAGTACTTC.

This clonotype was seen ten or more times. The V call is TRBV24-1, the J call TRBJ2-7; D call uncertain. The CDR3 runs 13 residues. Germline CDR1 is KGHDR and CDR2 is SFDVKD. Trimming stripped 2 bases from V and 4 bases from J, with 8 bases between. The CDR3 spells CATSDSEEYEQYF. In DNA form, the CDR3 reads TGTGCCACCAGTGATTCTGAGGAATACGAGCAGTACTTC.

This clonotype occurred many times. This chain joins TRBV7-2 and TRBJ1-6; 8 bases match TRBD1. In germline, CDR1 is SGHTA, CDR2 FQGNSA. The CDR3 totals 16 residues. After removal of 5 bases from V and 5 bases from J, the junction contained 8 bases not matched to a gene. The DNA of the CDR3 is TGTGCCAGCAGCCCACCCCCCAGGGGGCATAATTCACCCCTCCACTTT. Residues: CASSPPPRGHNSPLHF.

This clonotype was seen repeatedly, ten times or more. The chain combines TRBV5-4 with TRBJ2-3; 10 bases fit TRBD2. With 0 bases clipped from V and 8 bases from J, the junction kept 9 bases outside the gene matches. The CDR3 consists of 16 residues. From germline, CDR1 is SGHNT and CDR2 YYREEE (reference sequence). Here the CDR3 reads CASSLAQTSGDRTQYF. CDR3 bases: TGTGCCAGCAGCTTGGCCCAAACTAGCGGGGATCGTACGCAGTATTTT. The whole variable domain, remainder taken from reference TRBV5-4 and TRBJ2-3, is ETGVTQSPTHLIKTRGQQVTLRCSSQSGHNTVSWYQQALGQGPQFIFQYYREEENGRGNFPPRFSGLQFPNYSSELNVNALELDDSALYLCASSLAQTSGDRTQYFGPGTRLTVL.

This clonotype was counted ten times or more. V gene TRBV11-2 combines with J gene TRBJ2-1; TRBD1 aligns across 9 bases. J gave up 5 bases and V 1 base, and 9 bases lay outside the gene matches. The CDR3 loop spans 17 amino acids. Germline V lookup: CDR1 SGHAT, CDR2 FQNNGV. CDR3 in amino acids: CASSLATGTGRHNEQFF. CDR3 nucleotide sequence: TGTGCCAGCAGCTTAGCCACCGGGACAGGGCGACACAATGAGCAGTTCTTC. Variable domain in full (rest from reference TRBV11-2 and TRBJ2-1): EAGVAQSPRYKIIEKRQSVAFWCNPISGHATLYWYQQILGQGPKLLIQFQNNGVVDDSQLPKDRFSAERLKGVDSTLKIQPAKLEDSAVYLCASSLATGTGRHNEQFFGPGTRLTVL.